The present TCR beta chain was sequenced within a study of technical replicates of blood from a handful of donors. Method: immunoSEQ multiplex PCR; TCRdb's copy keeps in-frame clones and lacks some. The table lists some 93,000 clones, 95% of them singletons, with roughly 0.28% in the top ten. Per germline, CDR1 SGHRS and CDR2 YFSETQ. V lost 5 bases and J lost 2, with 10 bases in between. This CDR3 contains 14 residues. The TCR comes from a human donor in good health. Sequenced sample: T cells isolated from PBMCs. This chain uses TRBV5-1 with TRBJ1-4; D unresolved. CDR3 sequence: CASRIGDTNEKLFF. The CDR3 coding sequence is TGCGCCAGCAGAATTGGAGATACTAATGAAAAACTGTTTTTT.